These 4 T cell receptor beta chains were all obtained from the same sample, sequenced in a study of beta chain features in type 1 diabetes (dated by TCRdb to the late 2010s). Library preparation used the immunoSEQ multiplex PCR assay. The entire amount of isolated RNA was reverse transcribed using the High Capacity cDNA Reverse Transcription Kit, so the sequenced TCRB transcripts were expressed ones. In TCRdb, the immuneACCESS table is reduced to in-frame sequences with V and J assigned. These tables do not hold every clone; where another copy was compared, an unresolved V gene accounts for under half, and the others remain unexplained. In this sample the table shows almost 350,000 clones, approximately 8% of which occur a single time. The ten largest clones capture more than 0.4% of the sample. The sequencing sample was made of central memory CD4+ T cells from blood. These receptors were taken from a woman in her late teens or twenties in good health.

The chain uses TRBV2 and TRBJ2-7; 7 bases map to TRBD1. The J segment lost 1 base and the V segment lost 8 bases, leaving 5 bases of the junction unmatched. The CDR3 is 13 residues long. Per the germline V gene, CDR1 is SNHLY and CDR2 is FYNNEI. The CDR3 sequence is CASLRDRSYEQYF. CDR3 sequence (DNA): TGTGCCAGCCTCCGGGACAGATCCTACGAGCAGTACTTC.

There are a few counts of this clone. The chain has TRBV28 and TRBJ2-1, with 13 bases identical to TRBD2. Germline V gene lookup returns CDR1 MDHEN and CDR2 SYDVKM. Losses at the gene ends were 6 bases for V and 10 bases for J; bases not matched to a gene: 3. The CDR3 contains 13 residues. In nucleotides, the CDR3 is TGTGCCAGCAGCCGGACTAGCGGGAGAGAGCAGTTCTTC. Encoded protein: CASSRTSGREQFF.

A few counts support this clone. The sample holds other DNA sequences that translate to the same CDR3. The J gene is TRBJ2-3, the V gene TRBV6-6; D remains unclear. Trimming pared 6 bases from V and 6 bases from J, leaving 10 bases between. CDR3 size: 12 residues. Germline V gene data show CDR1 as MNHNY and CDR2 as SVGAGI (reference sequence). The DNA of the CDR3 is TGTGCCAGCAGCCCGAACAGTGATACGCAGTATTTT. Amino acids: CASSPNSDTQYF.

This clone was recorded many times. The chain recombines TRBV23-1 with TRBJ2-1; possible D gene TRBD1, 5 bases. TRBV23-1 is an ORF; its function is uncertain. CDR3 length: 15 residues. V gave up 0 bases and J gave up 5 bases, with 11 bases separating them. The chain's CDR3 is CASSQSGVGNNEQFF. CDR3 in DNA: TGCGCCAGCAGTCAATCAGGGGTAGGGAACAATGAGCAGTTCTTC.